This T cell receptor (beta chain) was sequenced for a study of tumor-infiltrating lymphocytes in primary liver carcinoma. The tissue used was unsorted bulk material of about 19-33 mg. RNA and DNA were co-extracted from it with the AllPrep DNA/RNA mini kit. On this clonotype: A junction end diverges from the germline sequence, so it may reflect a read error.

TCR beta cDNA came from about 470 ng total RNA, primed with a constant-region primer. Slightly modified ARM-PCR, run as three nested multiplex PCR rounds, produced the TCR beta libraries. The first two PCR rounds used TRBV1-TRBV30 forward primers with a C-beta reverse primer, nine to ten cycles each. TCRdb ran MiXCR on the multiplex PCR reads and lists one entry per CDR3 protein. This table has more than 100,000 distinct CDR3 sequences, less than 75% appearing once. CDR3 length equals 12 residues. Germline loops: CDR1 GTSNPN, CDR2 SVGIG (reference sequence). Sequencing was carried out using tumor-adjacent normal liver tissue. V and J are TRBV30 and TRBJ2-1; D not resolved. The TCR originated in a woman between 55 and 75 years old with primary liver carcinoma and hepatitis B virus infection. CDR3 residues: CAWDYGYNAQFF. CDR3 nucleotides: TGTGCCTGGGATTACGGATACAATGCGCAGTTCTTC.